This T cell receptor (beta chain) derives from a study of T cell responses to AZD1222 COVID-19 vaccine. Turning to the study itself: Pooled samples include second doses given at about 4 or 12 weeks.

Trimming shortened V by 3 bases and J by 2 bases, and 17 bases separated the two germline ends. Germline V lookup: CDR1 SGHRS, CDR2 YFSETQ. The CDR3 sequence is 16 residues long. Data came from immunoSEQ multiplex PCR; TCRdb stores just in-frame clones and leaves some out. The sample has about 150,000 clones, about 94% seen once. This clone was observed once. Its antigen is still unknown. Study-level points and caveats: Females outnumbered males among donors, who were mostly white British; clonal diversity was possibly underestimated.

The source of this sequence is an adult in good health. The chain is built from TRBV5-1 and TRBJ2-5; D may match TRBD1 or TRBD2 (5 bases each). The starting material was peripheral blood, obtained on day 0 of AZD1222 vaccination. CDR3 DNA: TGCGCCAGCAGCTCCCCCGAGGGGTTTTTACAAGAGACCCAGTACTTC. It encodes CASSSPEGFLQETQYF.